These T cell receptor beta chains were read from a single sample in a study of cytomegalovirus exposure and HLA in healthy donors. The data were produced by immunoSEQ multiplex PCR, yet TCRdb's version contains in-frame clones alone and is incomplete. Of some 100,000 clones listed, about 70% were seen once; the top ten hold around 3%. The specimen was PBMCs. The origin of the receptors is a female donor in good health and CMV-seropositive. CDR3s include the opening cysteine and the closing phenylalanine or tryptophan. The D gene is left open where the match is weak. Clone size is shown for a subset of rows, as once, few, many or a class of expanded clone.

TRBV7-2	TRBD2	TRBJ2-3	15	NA	TGTGCCAGCAGCATCGGGGGGATCGGGGCTGATACGCAGTATTTT	CASSIGGIGADTQYF
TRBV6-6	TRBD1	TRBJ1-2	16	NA	TGTGCCAGCAGTTCCGGTCCCGGGACAGGCACGGCTGGCTACACCTTC	CASSSGPGTGTAGYTF
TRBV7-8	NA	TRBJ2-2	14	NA	TGTGCCAGCAGCTTATACAGGGCGGGCGGGGAGCTGTTTTTT	CASSLYRAGGELFF
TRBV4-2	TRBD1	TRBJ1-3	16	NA	TGTGCCAGCAGCGAAGCGGGACAGTCCTCTGGAAACACCATATATTTT	CASSEAGQSSGNTIYF
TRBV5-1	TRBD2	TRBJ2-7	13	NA	TGCGCCAGCAGCTTGGCCGGGACTAACGAGCAGTACTTC	CASSLAGTNEQYF
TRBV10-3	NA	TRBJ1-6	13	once	TGTGCCATCAGTGAACAGGGACTAACACCCCTCCACTTT	CAISEQGLTPLHF
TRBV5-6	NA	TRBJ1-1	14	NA	TGTGCCAGCAGCTTCAGATCGGGGAGGACTGAAGCTTTCTTT	CASSFRSGRTEAFF
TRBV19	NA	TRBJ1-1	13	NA	TGTGCCAGTAGTCGCGGTCCGGACACTGAAGCTTTCTTT	CASSRGPDTEAFF
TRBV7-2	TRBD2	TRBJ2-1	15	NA	TGTGCCAGCAGTCCCAGCGGGAGGACCTTCGATGAGCAGTTCTTC	CASSPSGRTFDEQFF
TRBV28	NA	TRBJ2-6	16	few	TGTGCCAGCAGTTTGGCGTGGAGCTCTGGGGCCAACGTCCTGACTTTC	CASSLAWSSGANVLTF
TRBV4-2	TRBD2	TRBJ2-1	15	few	TGTGCCAGCAGCCAAGATTATGGGACTAGCAATGAGCAGTTCTTC	CASSQDYGTSNEQFF
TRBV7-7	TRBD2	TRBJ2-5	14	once	TGTGCTAGCAGCTTAGCGGGGGCCCAAGAGACCCAGTACTTC	CASSLAGAQETQYF
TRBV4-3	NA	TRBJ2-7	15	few	TGCGCCAGCAGCCAAGGGATCGGAGAAGCCCACGAGCAGTACTTC	CASSQGIGEAHEQYF
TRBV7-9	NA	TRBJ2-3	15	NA	TGTGCCAGCAGCCATAATGGCGGCGGCGGAGATACGCAGTATTTT	CASSHNGGGGDTQYF
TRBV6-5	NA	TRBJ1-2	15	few	TGTGCCAGCAGTTACTCGGGGCGGACGTCCGCGAGCTACACCTTC	CASSYSGRTSASYTF
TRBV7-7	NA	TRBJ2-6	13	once	TGTGCTAGCAGTCCCGGGAGCCATCGTGTCCTGACTTTC	CASSPGSHRVLTF
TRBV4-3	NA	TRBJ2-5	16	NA	TGCGCCAGCAGCCAGGCGCCGGACAGCTCCCAAGAGACCCAGTACTTC	CASSQAPDSSQETQYF
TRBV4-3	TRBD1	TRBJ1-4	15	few	TGCGCCAGCAGGTCTGGGACCCGGGACAGTGAAAAACTGTTTTTT	CASRSGTRDSEKLFF
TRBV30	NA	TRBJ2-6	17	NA	TGTGCCTGGAGACAGGACTATTCACACTCCGGGGCCAACGTCCTGACTTTC	CAWRQDYSHSGANVLTF
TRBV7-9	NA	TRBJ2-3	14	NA	TGTGCCAGCAGCTTATCTCTGAGCACAGATACGCAGTATTTT	CASSLSLSTDTQYF
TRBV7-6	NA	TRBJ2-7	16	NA	TGTGCCAGCAGCTTAGCCTCGGCGGGGCCCTCCTACGAGCAGTACTTC	CASSLASAGPSYEQYF
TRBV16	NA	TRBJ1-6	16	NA	TGTGCCAGCAGCCAATCGAGTTCAGGGCGCGGTTCACCCCTCCACTTT	CASSQSSSGRGSPLHF
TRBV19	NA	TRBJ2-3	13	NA	TGTGCCAGTAGTATTATGTTCACAGATACGCAGTATTTT	CASSIMFTDTQYF
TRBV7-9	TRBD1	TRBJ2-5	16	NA	TGTGCCAGCAGCTTAGAGGGACAGGGGGCGAGGGAGACCCAGTACTTC	CASSLEGQGARETQYF
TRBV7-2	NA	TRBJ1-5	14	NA	TGTGCCAGCAGCTTAGAGGGGAGGGGCCAGCCCCAGCATTTT	CASSLEGRGQPQHF
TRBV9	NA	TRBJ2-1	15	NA	TGTGCCAGCAGCGTAGGCGCAGGTTCCTACAATGAGCAGTTCTTC	CASSVGAGSYNEQFF
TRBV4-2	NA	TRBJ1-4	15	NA	TGTGCCAGCAGCCAAGGGGACATAACTAATGAAAAACTGTTTTTT	CASSQGDITNEKLFF
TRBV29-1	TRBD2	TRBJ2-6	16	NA	TGCAGCGTTGTGGGAGGGGACGGCTCTGGGGCCAACGTCCTGACTTTC	CSVVGGDGSGANVLTF
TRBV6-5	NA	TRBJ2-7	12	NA	TGTGCCAGCAGTACTCAGGGGTACGAGCAGTACTTC	CASSTQGYEQYF
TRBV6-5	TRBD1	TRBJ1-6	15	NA	TGTGCCAGCAGTTCCCCCGACAGGGGGCAGTCACCCCTCCACTTT	CASSSPDRGQSPLHF